The 27 T cell receptor beta chains in this list originate from one sample, sequenced in a study of control samples from healthy donors and cancer patients (dated by TCRdb to 2018 to 2020). To prepare the library, the immunoSEQ multiplex PCR assay was applied. TCRdb limited this immuneACCESS table to in-frame rearrangements with V and J called. A share of clones is missing; checked studies link under half to unresolved V genes, and the rest is unexplained. This sample is represented by about 31,000 clones; roughly 94% of them were singletons. Clones ranked in the top ten supply approximately 6.6% of the sample. The sequenced sample consisted of blood. The origin of the receptors is a man between 60 and 75 years old in good health.

This chain connects TRBV19 to TRBJ1-2; no reliable D call. This CDR3 has 15 amino acids. The germline V gene has CDR1 LNHDA and CDR2 SQIVND (reference sequence). Trimming removed 3 bases from V and 0 bases from J, with 11 bases in between. The CDR3 DNA follows: TGTGCCAGTAGTATCCTCGTCGACGCTAACTATGGCTACACCTTC. This codes for CASSILVDANYGYTF.

J is TRBJ2-7 and V is TRBV7-2; 9 nucleotides line up with TRBD2. The V gene end was trimmed by 6 bases and the J gene end by 3 bases; junction bases not matched to a gene: 6. The CDR3 totals 14 residues. CDR1 is SGHTA, CDR2 FQGNSA, per germline. This CDR3 reads CASRRSSGDYEQYF. The CDR3 region has the DNA TGTGCCAGCAGGCGTTCTAGCGGGGACTACGAGCAGTACTTC.

This clone was seen only once. The chain couples TRBV6-4 to TRBJ2-7; the D is unclear. V lost 0 bases to trimming and J lost 3 bases, with 9 bases between them. CDR1 and CDR2 (germline): MRHNA, SNTAGT. The CDR3 runs to 14 residues. CDR3 coding DNA: TGTGCCAGCAGTGACTCGTTCCTGATCTACGAGCAGTACTTC. Encoded protein: CASSDSFLIYEQYF.

The rearrangement uses TRBV7-9 and TRBJ1-2, with no clear D. This CDR3 region has 13 residues. V gave up 11 bases and J gave up 4 bases, with 17 bases separating them. CDR1 and CDR2 (germline): SEHNR, FQNEAQ (reference sequence). The CDR3 DNA reads TGTGCCGAAAGGACCGCTGTAGGCTATGGCTACACCTTC. It yields the protein CAERTAVGYGYTF. Full variable domain (rest looked up from reference TRBV7-9 and TRBJ1-2): DTGVSQNPRHKITKRGQNVTFRCDPISEHNRLYWYRQTLGQGPEFLTYFQNEAQLEKSRLLSDRFSAERPKGSFSTLEIQRTEQGDSAMYLCAERTAVGYGYTFGSGTRLTVV.

The chain has TRBV5-4 and TRBJ1-2; perhaps TRBD1 as D (5 bases). This CDR3 has 16 amino acids. V was cut by 4 bases and J by 8 bases, with 24 bases left in between. Germline values: CDR1 SGHNT, CDR2 YYREEE (reference sequence). The CDR3 sequence is CASSLQARGLAGGYTF. The CDR3 nucleotides read TGTGCCAGCAGCCTCCAAGCGCGGGGCCTGGCGGGGGGCTACACCTTC. Variable domain in full (rest from reference TRBV5-4 and TRBJ1-2): ETGVTQSPTHLIKTRGQQVTLRCSSQSGHNTVSWYQQALGQGPQFIFQYYREEENGRGNFPPRFSGLQFPNYSSELNVNALELDDSALYLCASSLQARGLAGGYTFGSGTRLTVV.

The rearrangement joins TRBV7-2 to TRBJ2-3; TRBD2 aligns across 11 bases. The CDR3 extends over 18 amino acids. Germline CDR1 is SGHTA and CDR2 is FQGNSA. After removal of 5 bases from V and 2 bases from J, the junction contained 12 bases not matched to a gene. The CDR3 DNA reads TGTGCCAGCAGCCTCACTAGCGGGGGAGGAGGTTTCACAGATACGCAGTATTTT. Residues: CASSLTSGGGGFTDTQYF.

V and J are TRBV7-8 and TRBJ1-2; weak D call: TRBD1 (6 bases). Trimming cost V 7 bases and J 6 bases, with 24 bases left between them. The germline CDR1 and CDR2 sequences are SGHVS and FQNEAQ. This CDR3 region has 16 residues. The CDR3 DNA is TGTGCCAGCATTCGGAACAGGGCGCCCTTGCCGGATGGCTACACCTTC. Translated, it gives CASIRNRAPLPDGYTF.

The V call is TRBV10-3, the J call TRBJ2-7, with 9 nucleotides matching TRBD1. V lost 2 bases and J lost 5; bases outside the gene matches: 4. The CDR3 sequence is 14 residues long. CDR1 and CDR2 from the germline V gene are ENHRY and SYGVKD. CDR3 loop: CAISEGGTGNEQYF. DNA of the CDR3: TGTGCCATCAGTGAGGGGGGGACAGGGAACGAGCAGTACTTC.

The J gene is TRBJ2-1, the V gene TRBV9, with 12 positions matching TRBD1. The CDR3 length is 18 residues. With V trimmed by 7 bases and J by 0 bases, 11 bases remained unmatched. The V gene's germline CDR1 is SGDLS and CDR2 YYNGEE. For the CDR3, the DNA is TGTGCCAGCGGAGGGGGACAGGGGGCTTCCTACTCCTACAATGAGCAGTTCTTC. Protein product: CASGGGQGASYSYNEQFF. Full variable domain (missing parts from reference TRBV9 and TRBJ2-1): DSGVTQTPKHLITATGQRVTLRCSPRSGDLSVYWYQQSLDQGLQFLIQYYNGEERAKGNILERFSAQQFPDLHSELNLSSLELGDSALYFCASGGGQGASYSYNEQFFGPGTRLTVL.

Only one count was recorded for this clone. V gene TRBV9 combines with J gene TRBJ1-2; D not resolved. V dropped 0 bases and J dropped 4 bases, with 10 bases sitting between them. The CDR3 has 14 residues. Germline V CDR1 and CDR2: SGDLS, YYNGEE. The chain's CDR3 is CASSVDPGPYGYTF. The CDR3 nucleotides are TGTGCCAGCAGCGTAGATCCAGGACCCTATGGCTACACCTTC.

The rearrangement uses TRBV5-1 and TRBJ2-2, with D maybe TRBD1 (6 bases). The CDR3 length is 15 residues. Per germline, CDR1 SGHRS and CDR2 YFSETQ. Trimming removed 0 bases at V and 4 bases at J, with 10 bases between. As DNA, the CDR3 is TGCGCCAGCAGCTTGGATGGACAGCTCACCGGGGAGCTGTTTTTT. It is translated as CASSLDGQLTGELFF.

The chain has TRBV7-6 and TRBJ1-2, with 8 bases that match TRBD1. CDR3 length: 16 residues. The germline gives CDR1 SGHVS, CDR2 FNYEAQ. Trimming took 0 bases from V and 0 from J; bases not matched to a gene: 3. CDR3 in DNA: TGTGCCAGCAGCTTAGCCCAGGGGGCCCCTAACTATGGCTACACCTTC. This sequence encodes CASSLAQGAPNYGYTF. Full variable domain (missing parts from reference TRBV7-6 and TRBJ1-2): GAGVSQSPRYKVTKRGQDVALRCDPISGHVSLYWYRQALGQGPEFLTYFNYEAQQDKSGLPNDRFSAERPEGSISTLTIQRTEQRDSAMYRCASSLAQGAPNYGYTFGSGTRLTVV.

This rearrangement joins TRBV28 to TRBJ1-3; D ambiguous. The germline CDR1 and CDR2 sequences are MDHEN and SYDVKM. The CDR3 contains 14 residues. Trimming left V 11 bases short and J 1 base short, with 15 bases between. This CDR3 is CAARGGLSGNTIYF. For the CDR3, the DNA is TGTGCCGCCCGCGGCGGGTTATCTGGAAACACCATATATTTT. Full variable domain (missing parts from reference TRBV28 and TRBJ1-3): DVKVTQSSRYLVKRTGEKVFLECVQDMDHENMFWYRQDPGLGLRLIYFSYDVKMKEKGDIPEGYSVSREKKERFSLILESASTNQTSMYLCAARGGLSGNTIYFGEGSWLTVV.

J is TRBJ1-1 and V is TRBV7-2; D is undetermined. The CDR3 sequence is 14 residues long. With 3 bases removed from V and 0 bases from J, the gap between germline ends came to 8 bases. The germline V gene has CDR1 SGHTA and CDR2 FQGNSA. In nucleotides, the CDR3 is TGTGCCAGCAGCTTCAGGCGAATGAACACTGAAGCTTTCTTT. Protein sequence: CASSFRRMNTEAFF.

This sequence joins TRBV19 and TRBJ1-2, with 8 positions matching TRBD1. The CDR3 has 13 residues. The germline V gene encodes CDR1 LNHDA and CDR2 SQIVND (reference sequence). V dropped 6 bases and J dropped 4; count of bases not matched to a gene: 4. CDR3 sequence reads: CASSGQGAYGYTF. CDR3 nucleotide sequence: TGTGCCAGTAGCGGACAGGGTGCCTATGGCTACACCTTC.

This clone came up once. The chain carries TRBV18 and TRBJ2-3; 7 bases map to TRBD2. The germline gives CDR1 KGHSH, CDR2 LQKENI. V dropped 4 bases and J dropped 2; count of bases not matched to a gene: 3. This CDR3 is 14 amino acids long. CDR3 loop: CASSQAGLTDTQYF. CDR3 DNA: TGTGCCAGCTCACAAGCGGGGCTCACAGATACGCAGTATTTT.

V and J are TRBV13 and TRBJ1-2, with D perhaps matching TRBD1 (5 bases). CDR3 length: 12 residues. Per germline, CDR1 PRHDT and CDR2 FYEKMQ (reference sequence). Trimming cost V 5 bases and J 8 bases, with 12 bases left between them. CDR3 sequence: CASSPGDRGYTF. CDR3 bases: TGTGCCAGCAGCCCGGGGGATCGAGGCTACACCTTC. Full variable domain (missing parts from reference TRBV13 and TRBJ1-2): AAGVIQSPRHLIKEKRETATLKCYPIPRHDTVYWYQQGPGQDPQFLISFYEKMQSDKGSIPDRFSAQQFSDYHSELNMSSLELGDSALYFCASSPGDRGYTFGSGTRLTVV.

The chain uses TRBV28 and TRBJ1-2, with 7 nucleotides matching TRBD1. V lost 7 bases, J lost 2 bases, and 7 bases stayed unmatched. CDR3 length: 14 residues. Germline V lookup: CDR1 MDHEN, CDR2 SYDVKM. The CDR3 nucleotides are TGTGCCAGCAACCCAGGGACAGCGAACTATGGCTACACCTTC. Protein: CASNPGTANYGYTF.

This rearrangement joins TRBV11-3 to TRBJ2-2; tentatively, D is TRBD2 (5 bases). V dropped 1 base and J dropped 4 bases, with 10 bases sitting between them. Germline assignment: CDR1 SGHNT and CDR2 YENEEA. This CDR3 has 15 residues. The CDR3 spells CASSLAGLSTGELFF. The CDR3 nucleotides read TGTGCCAGCAGCTTAGCGGGGTTGAGCACCGGGGAGCTGTTTTTT.

This chain connects TRBV7-2 to TRBJ2-5, with D tentatively TRBD2 (6 bases). Trimming shortened V by 1 base and J by 0 bases, and 12 bases separated the two germline ends. CDR3 length: 16 residues. CDR1 and CDR2 (germline): SGHTA, FQGNSA. In DNA form, the CDR3 reads TGTGCCAGCAGCTTAGAGAGCGGGCTTTACCAAGAGACCCAGTACTTC. It is translated as CASSLESGLYQETQYF.

This clone is a singleton in its sample. The gene calls are TRBV6-2 or TRBV6-3 and TRBJ1-1; no clear D. This CDR3 region has 12 residues. Per the germline V gene, CDR1 is MNHEY and CDR2 is SVGEGT. The V end lost 0 bases, the J end lost 8 bases, and 7 bases lay between the germline ends. CDR3 in amino acids: CASSYSRIEAFF. CDR3 nucleotide sequence: TGTGCCAGCAGTTACTCGAGGATAGAAGCTTTCTTT.

The chain is built from TRBV5-1 and TRBJ2-2, with D unresolved. CDR3 length: 14 amino acids. Trimming pared 7 bases from V and 5 bases from J, leaving 15 bases between. Germline CDR1 reads SGHRS; CDR2 reads YFSETQ. The CDR3 loop reads CASARAILTGELFF. CDR3 coding DNA: TGCGCCAGCGCGCGTGCTATTTTGACCGGGGAGCTGTTTTTT.

This chain links TRBV19 with TRBJ1-5; no reliable D call. The V gene's germline CDR1 is LNHDA and CDR2 SQIVND (reference sequence). Trimming left V 4 bases short and J 7 bases short, with 14 bases between. The CDR3 extends over 14 amino acids. CDR3 DNA sequence: TGTGCCAGTAGTACCGGTAGGGTTCACCAGCCCCAGCATTTT. Translation gives CASSTGRVHQPQHF.

This clone has a single count. Here the CDR3 reads CASSIAAQSSYNEQFF. The CDR3 DNA reads TGTGCCAGTAGTATAGCAGCCCAGAGCTCCTACAATGAGCAGTTCTTC. J is TRBJ2-1 and V is TRBV19; D is unclear. Germline V CDR1 and CDR2: LNHDA, SQIVND (reference sequence). The CDR3 spans 16 residues. Trimming stripped 1 base from V and 0 bases from J, with 10 bases between. The full variable domain, rest sourced from reference TRBV19 and TRBJ2-1, is DGGITQSPKYLFRKEGQNVTLSCEQNLNHDAMYWYRQDPGQGLRLIYYSQIVNDFQKGDIAEGYSVSREKKESFPLTVTSAQKNPTAFYLCASSIAAQSSYNEQFFGPGTRLTVL.

The V and J genes are TRBV7-9 and TRBJ1-5; D might be TRBD1 (5 bases). Germline V gives CDR1 SEHNR, CDR2 FQNEAQ (reference sequence). V lost 4 bases and J 4 bases, leaving 14 bases between the germline ends. The CDR3 runs to 15 residues. CDR3 DNA: TGTGCCAGCAGCTCCCTAGGGACCGGGAATCAGCCCCAGCATTTT. Protein product: CASSSLGTGNQPQHF.

The sample holds a few counts of this clone. The chain carries TRBV4-2 and TRBJ1-1, with 7 positions matching TRBD1. Trimming removed 4 bases from V and 5 bases from J; junction bases left unmatched: 10. The V gene's germline CDR1 is LGHNA and CDR2 YNFKEQ. The CDR3 has 15 residues. This CDR3 reads CASSLSNRGETEAFF. In nucleotides, the CDR3 is TGTGCCAGCAGCCTTTCTAACAGGGGAGAAACTGAAGCTTTCTTT.

This clone counts as medium-sized. The CDR3 protein is CASSPPTGEKEKLFF. Written as DNA, the CDR3 is TGTGCCAGCAGCCCACCGACAGGGGAAAAAGAAAAACTGTTTTTT. The chain employs TRBV7-9 and TRBJ1-4; 8 bases are shared with TRBD1. The germline V gene encodes CDR1 SEHNR and CDR2 FQNEAQ (reference sequence). The junction had 10 bases not matched to a gene; V was cut back by 5 bases and J by 8 bases. The CDR3 contains 15 residues.